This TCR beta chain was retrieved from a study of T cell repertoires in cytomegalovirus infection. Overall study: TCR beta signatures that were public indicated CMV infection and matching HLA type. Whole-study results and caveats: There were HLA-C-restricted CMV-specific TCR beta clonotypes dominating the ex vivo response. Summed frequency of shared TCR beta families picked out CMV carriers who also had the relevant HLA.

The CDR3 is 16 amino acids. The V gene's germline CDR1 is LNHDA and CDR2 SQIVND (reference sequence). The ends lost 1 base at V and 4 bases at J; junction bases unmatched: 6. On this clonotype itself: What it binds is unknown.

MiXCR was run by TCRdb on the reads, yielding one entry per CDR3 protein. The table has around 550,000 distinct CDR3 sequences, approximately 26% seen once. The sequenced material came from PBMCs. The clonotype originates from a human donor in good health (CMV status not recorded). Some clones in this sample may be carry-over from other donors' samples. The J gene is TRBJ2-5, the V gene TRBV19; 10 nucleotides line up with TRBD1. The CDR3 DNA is TGTGCCAGTAGTATAGGCATGACAGGGGGCGGAGAGACCCAGTACTTC. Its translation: CASSIGMTGGGETQYF.